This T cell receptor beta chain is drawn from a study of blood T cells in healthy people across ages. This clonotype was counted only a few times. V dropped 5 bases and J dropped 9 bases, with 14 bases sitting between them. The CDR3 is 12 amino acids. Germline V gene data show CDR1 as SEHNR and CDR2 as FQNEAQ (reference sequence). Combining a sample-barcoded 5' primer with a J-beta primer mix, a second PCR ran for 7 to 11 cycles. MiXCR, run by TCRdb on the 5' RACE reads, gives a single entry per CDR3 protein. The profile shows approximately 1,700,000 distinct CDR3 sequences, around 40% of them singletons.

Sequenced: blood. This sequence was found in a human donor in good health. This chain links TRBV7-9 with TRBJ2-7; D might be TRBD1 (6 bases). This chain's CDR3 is CASSLGDTWQYF. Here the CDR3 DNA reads TGTGCCAGCAGCCTAGGGGACACCTGGCAGTACTTC.